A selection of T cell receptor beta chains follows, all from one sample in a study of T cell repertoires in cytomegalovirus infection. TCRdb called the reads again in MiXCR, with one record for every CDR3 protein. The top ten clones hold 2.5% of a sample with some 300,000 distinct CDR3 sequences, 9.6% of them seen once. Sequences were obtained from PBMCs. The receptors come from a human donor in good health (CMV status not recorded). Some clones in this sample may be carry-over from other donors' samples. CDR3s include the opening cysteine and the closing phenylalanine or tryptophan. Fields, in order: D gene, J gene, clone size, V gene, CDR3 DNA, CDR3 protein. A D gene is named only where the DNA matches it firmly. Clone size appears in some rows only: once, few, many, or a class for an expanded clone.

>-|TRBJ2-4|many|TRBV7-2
TGTGCCAGCAGCTCCCACCCAAATTACAGGGAACTGTACGACAAAAACATTCAGTACTTC
CASSSHPNYRELYDKNIQYF
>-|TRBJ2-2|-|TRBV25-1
TGTGCCAGCAGTGTCTCAACCACGAACACCGGGGAGCTGTTTTTT
CASSVSTTNTGELFF
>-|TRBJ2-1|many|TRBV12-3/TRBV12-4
TGTGCCAGCAGTCTCCAGGGGGGGCCATACAATGAGCAGTTCTTC
CASSLQGGPYNEQFF
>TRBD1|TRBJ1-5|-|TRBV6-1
TGTGCCAGCAGCTCCGGGACACAGGGGTATAGCAATCAGCCCCAGCATTTT
CASSSGTQGYSNQPQHF
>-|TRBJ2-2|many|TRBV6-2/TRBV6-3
TGTGCCAGCAGTGCGGTTTATACCGGGGAGCTGTTTTTT
CASSAVYTGELFF
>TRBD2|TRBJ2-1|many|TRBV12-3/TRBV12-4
TGTGCCAGCAGTTTGTCCCCGCTAGCGGGGGAACCCAATGAGCAGTTCTTC
CASSLSPLAGEPNEQFF
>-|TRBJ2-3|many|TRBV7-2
TGTGCCAGCAGCTTACCCCCCACAGATACGCAGTATTTT
CASSLPPTDTQYF
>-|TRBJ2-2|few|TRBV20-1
TGCAGTGCTAAGTCTTACGGGGAGCTGTTTTTT
CSAKSYGELFF
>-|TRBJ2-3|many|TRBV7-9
TGTGCCAGCAGCTACAGCACAGATACGCAGTATTTT
CASSYSTDTQYF
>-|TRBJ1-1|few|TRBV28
TGTGCCAGCCGGGCGAACACTGAAGCTTTCTTT
CASRANTEAFF
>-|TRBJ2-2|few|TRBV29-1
TGCAGCGTTGAAGGGGAGAACGGGGAGCTGTTTTTT
CSVEGENGELFF
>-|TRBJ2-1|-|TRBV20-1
TGCAGTGCCCCCAGGCCGGGGGAGCAGTTCTTC
CSAPRPGEQFF
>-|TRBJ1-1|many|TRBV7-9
TGTGCCAGCAGCAGAGCAACGACTGAAGCTTTCTTT
CASSRATTEAFF
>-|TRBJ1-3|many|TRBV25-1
TGTGCCAGCAGTGAATATAAGGGGATAGGCTCTGGAAACACCATATATTTT
CASSEYKGIGSGNTIYF
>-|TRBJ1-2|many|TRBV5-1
TGCGCCAGCAGCTTGGATCTCGGCAGCAACTATGGCTACACCTTC
CASSLDLGSNYGYTF
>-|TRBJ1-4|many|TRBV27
TGTGCCAGCAGTTCCGACGGACACCGGAGTGGCGATGAAAAACTGTTTTTT
CASSSDGHRSGDEKLFF
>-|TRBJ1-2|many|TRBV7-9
TGTGCCAGCAGCCTGGTGGGACTTGGCGACTATGGCTACACCTTC
CASSLVGLGDYGYTF
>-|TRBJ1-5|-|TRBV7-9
TGTGCCAGCAGCACCTACCTAGGCGAGGGAAGCAATCAGCCCCAGCATTTT
CASSTYLGEGSNQPQHF
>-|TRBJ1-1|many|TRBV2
TGTGCCAGCAGTGAAACGGGAAGATCCACTGAAGCTTTCTTT
CASSETGRSTEAFF
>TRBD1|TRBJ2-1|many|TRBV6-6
TGTGCCAGCAGTTACCCGAGCCGGGACAGATACAATGAGCAGTTCTTC
CASSYPSRDRYNEQFF
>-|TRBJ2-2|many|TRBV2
TGTGCCAGCCAGAGGGAGGCAAACACCGGGGAGCTGTTTTTT
CASQREANTGELFF
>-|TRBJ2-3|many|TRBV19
TGTGCCAGTAGTGGCCCAGGGGATACGCAGTATTTT
CASSGPGDTQYF
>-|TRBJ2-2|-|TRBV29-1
TGCAGCGTTGAGATTGTAGGCCCCAGGTCGGGCACCGGAGAGCTGTTTTTT
CSVEIVGPRSGTGELFF
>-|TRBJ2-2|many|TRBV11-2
TGTGCCAGCAGCTTAGCCCTCGGAAGGCTGTTTTTT
CASSLALGRLFF
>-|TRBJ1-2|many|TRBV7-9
TGTGCCAGCAGCTTAGTGTTGGCAGGAAACTATGGCTACACCTTC
CASSLVLAGNYGYTF
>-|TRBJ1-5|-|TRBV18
TGTGCCAGCTCACCGCCCGTCGGGGGCAATCAGCCCCAGCATTTT
CASSPPVGGNQPQHF
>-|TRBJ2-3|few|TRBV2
TGTGCCAGCTTTGGGGAGGACAGAAGCACAGATACGCAGTATTTT
CASFGEDRSTDTQYF
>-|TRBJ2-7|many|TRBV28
TGTGCCAGCAGAATAGGACAGAACTACGAGCAGTACTTC
CASRIGQNYEQYF
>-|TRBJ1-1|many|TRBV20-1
TGCAGTGCTAGACGCGGATTGGAACGAGGGGGGATGAACACTGAAGCTTTCTTT
CSARRGLERGGMNTEAFF
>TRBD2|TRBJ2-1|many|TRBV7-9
TGTGCCAGCAGCTTAGGACTCCATCGCGGGGGGGCTGATGAGCAGTTCTTC
CASSLGLHRGGADEQFF
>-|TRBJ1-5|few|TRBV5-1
TGCGCCAGCAGCTTGGAGGCCAGGGTTGGTCAGCCCCAGCATTTT
CASSLEARVGQPQHF
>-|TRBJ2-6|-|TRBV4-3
TGCGCCAGCAGCCAACACACGGACAGATCTGGGGCCAACGTCCTGACTTTC
CASSQHTDRSGANVLTF
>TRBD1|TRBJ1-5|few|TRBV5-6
TGTGCCAGCAGCCGCGGGGGGACAGGGTCTCAGCCCCAGCATTTT
CASSRGGTGSQPQHF
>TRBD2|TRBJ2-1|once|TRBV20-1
TGCAGTGCTAGGCCTAGCGGCAACAATGAGCAGTTCTTC
CSARPSGNNEQFF
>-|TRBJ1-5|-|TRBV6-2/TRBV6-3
TGTGCCAGCGCCGGGGGGGACCTCAATCAGCCCCAGCATTTT
CASAGGDLNQPQHF
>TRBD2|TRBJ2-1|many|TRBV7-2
TGTGCCAGCGGATCAGCGGGGGGGGACAATGAGCAGTTCTTC
CASGSAGGDNEQFF
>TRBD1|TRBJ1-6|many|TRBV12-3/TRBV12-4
TGTGCCAGCAGCAGCCCCCGGGACAGGAGCTCCTATAATTCACCCCTCCACTTT
CASSSPRDRSSYNSPLHF
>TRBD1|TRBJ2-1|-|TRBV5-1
TGCGCCAGCAGCTTGGAGGGACAGGGATACAATGAGCAGTTCTTC
CASSLEGQGYNEQFF
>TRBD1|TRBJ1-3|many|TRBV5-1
TGCGCCAGCAGCAAGGGACAGTCCTCTGGAAACACCATATATTTT
CASSKGQSSGNTIYF
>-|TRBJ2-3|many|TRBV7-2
TGTGCCAGCAGCCTCCCTCCACCTCGGGATACGCAGTATTTT
CASSLPPPRDTQYF
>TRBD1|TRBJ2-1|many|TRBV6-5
TGTGCCAGCAGCCAGGTTTTTGGACAGGGGTATGAGCAGTTCTTC
CASSQVFGQGYEQFF
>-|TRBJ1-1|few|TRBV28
TGTGCCAGCAGTTTGGGCCAGGCGGAAGCTTTCTTT
CASSLGQAEAFF
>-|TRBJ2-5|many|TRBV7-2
TGTGCCAGCAGCCCAGCGTGGGAGACCCAGTACTTC
CASSPAWETQYF
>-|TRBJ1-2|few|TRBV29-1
TGCAGCGTTGATAGAGGGGGAAGTGGCTACACCTTC
CSVDRGGSGYTF
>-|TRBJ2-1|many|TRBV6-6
TGTGCCAGCAGTTACCGGCACAATGAGCAGTTCTTC
CASSYRHNEQFF
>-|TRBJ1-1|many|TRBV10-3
TGTGCCATCAAGAAAGCGGGGGATAACACTGAAGCTTTCTTT
CAIKKAGDNTEAFF
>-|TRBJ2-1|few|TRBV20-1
TGCAGTGCTAAAAACGCCGGGACACCCGCCTACAATGAGCAGTTCTTC
CSAKNAGTPAYNEQFF
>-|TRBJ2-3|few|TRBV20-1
TGCAGTGCTAGAGATCGTCGGCTAGCCAGCACAGATACGCAGTATTTT
CSARDRRLASTDTQYF
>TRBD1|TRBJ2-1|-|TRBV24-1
TGTGCCACCAGTGATTTGGGACAGGGGGGGGATGAGCAGTTCTTC
CATSDLGQGGDEQFF